This entry is about one TCR beta chain. What it recognizes is unknown. The CDR3 totals 15 residues. The sample originates from a study of radiotherapy plus CTLA-4 blockade in lung cancer. Study at large: Across the patients, objective responses occurred in more than 15%, and disease control in 30% to 35%. Whole-study findings and limits: Expansion in blood of tumor-derived TCR clones was seen after radiotherapy plus ipilimumab.

Here immunoSEQ multiplex PCR was the method, and the copy in TCRdb shows in-frame clones only, minus some. The sample lists about 45,000 clones, about three quarters occurring once. The TCR sequence derives from a human donor with non-small cell lung cancer who had a complete response to radiotherapy plus ipilimumab. This material consisted of peripheral blood, taken from a patient treated with radiotherapy plus ipilimumab. This chain joins TRBV21-1 and TRBJ2-5; the table assigns TRBD1, which was not confirmed against the DNA. TRBV21-1 is marked as a pseudogene. CDR3 DNA sequence: TGTGCCAAAGACAGGGAAGCACCTTACCAAGAGACCCAGTACTTC. Translation: CAKDREAPYQETQYF.